This TCR beta chain is drawn from a study of blood T cell repertoires in COVID-19. Study-level information: COVID-19 samples collected from the United States, Italy and Spain covered acute and convalescent phases. T cells, B-cell-depleted T cells, or PBMCs supplied cDNA or gDNA.

Study processing details: Estimation of nucleated cell counts relied on the amplification of reference gene primers. TCRdb's copy holds only in-frame clones and misses some; the assay was immunoSEQ multiplex PCR. V and J calls and clone size are given by that table; D and trimming were obtained from the DNA. The data show about 190,000 clones, roughly four fifths seen once. The CDR3 extends over 13 amino acids. V shed 4 bases and J shed 7 bases, with 13 bases lying between them. Germline CDR1 reads MNHEY; CDR2 reads SMNVEV (reference sequence). This receptor was taken from a woman aged 50 to 60 with acute or convalescent COVID-19. This chain joins TRBV27 and TRBJ1-2; D unclear. The material sequenced was peripheral blood. The CDR3 DNA reads as TGTGCCAGCAGTTATTCAGGCCCAGGTGGCTACACCTTC. Its translation: CASSYSGPGGYTF.